The rows below give T cell receptor beta chains drawn from one sample of a study of persistence of HIV-infected CD4 T cells. Sequencing used immunoSEQ multiplex PCR; TCRdb keeps in-frame clones, though not all of them. The sample shows more than 30,000 clones, roughly four fifths of them seen only once. No antigen is known for these receptors. Sequencing was performed on CD4+ T cells sorted from PBMCs after roughly 18-hour stimulation, taken from a patient who received antiretroviral therapy. The receptors were sampled from an adult woman with HIV who was CMV-seropositive. Each CDR3 is given with its conserved first and last residue. A D gene is named only where the DNA matches it firmly. Clone sizes are given selectively: once, few, many, or a class where the clone is expanded.

D gene	V gene	clone size	J gene	CDR3 DNA	CDR3 protein
TRBD2	TRBV5-1	.	TRBJ2-7	TGCGCCAGCAGCCCCTCGGGGGGGGTCTACGAGCAGTACTTC	CASSPSGGVYEQYF
.	TRBV4-1	few	TRBJ1-1	TGCGCCAGCAGCCAAGTAGGCAGAGGGGTCACTGAAGCTTTCTTT	CASSQVGRGVTEAFF
TRBD2	TRBV12-5	.	TRBJ2-2	TGTGCTAGTGGTCTCGGACTAGCGGGAACCGGGGAGCTGTTTTTT	CASGLGLAGTGELFF
TRBD2	TRBV28	.	TRBJ2-1	TGTGCCAGCAGTTTAGAAGCGGGAGTTCGGAATGAGCAGTTCTTC	CASSLEAGVRNEQFF
.	TRBV6-1	.	TRBJ2-2	TGTGCCACCGCGCCTTTGGGGGTGAACACCGGGGAGCTGTTTTTT	CATAPLGVNTGELFF
.	TRBV2	.	TRBJ1-2	TGTGCCAGCGCGAGAGTTAACTATGGCTACACCTTC	CASARVNYGYTF
.	TRBV11-3	once	TRBJ2-1	TGTGCCAGCAGCTTAGGTCCTGGCAGGCAGTTCTTC	CASSLGPGRQFF
.	TRBV5-1	.	TRBJ1-1	TGCGCCAGCAGCTTGGGAGGGGGGAAGAACACTGAAGCTTTCTTT	CASSLGGGKNTEAFF
TRBD1	TRBV13	once	TRBJ1-2	TGTGCCAGCAGCATACAGGGGTTGGGTGGCTACACCTTC	CASSIQGLGGYTF
.	TRBV4-1	.	TRBJ2-3	TGCGCCAGCAGCCAAGGTGATACAGGCAGGAGAGATACGCAGTATTTT	CASSQGDTGRRDTQYF
.	TRBV7-6	.	TRBJ2-1	TGTGCCAGCAGCTTAGGGGCAGGACGCTACAATGAGCAGTTCTTC	CASSLGAGRYNEQFF
.	TRBV7-9	few	TRBJ1-6	TGTGCCAGCGAATCAGGGGTCGCTGGCAATTCACCCCTCCACTTT	CASESGVAGNSPLHF
TRBD2	TRBV5-4	.	TRBJ2-1	TGTGCCAGCAGCCTTGGGACTAGCGGACTCAACAATGAGCAGTTCTTC	CASSLGTSGLNNEQFF
.	TRBV29-1	.	TRBJ2-3	TGCAGCGTTGTCTCCAGGACCAACACAGATACGCAGTATTTT	CSVVSRTNTDTQYF
TRBD1	TRBV2	.	TRBJ1-6	TGTGCCAGCAGTGAGGGTCGGACAGGAAATTCACCCCTCCACTTT	CASSEGRTGNSPLHF
.	TRBV7-3	.	TRBJ1-1	TGTGCCAGCAGCTTAGGAGGGGCGATGAACACTGAAGCTTTCTTT	CASSLGGAMNTEAFF
.	TRBV6-2/TRBV6-3	.	TRBJ1-2	TGTGCCAGCAGTACGGGAGGGACCTGGGGCTACACCTTC	CASSTGGTWGYTF
.	TRBV5-5	.	TRBJ2-7	TGTGCCAGCAGCTTACTAACGTCAGAGGAGCAGTACTTC	CASSLLTSEEQYF
.	TRBV29-1	.	TRBJ1-2	TGCAGCGTTGTTGGACAGTCCCCGCTTGGCTATGGCTACACCTTC	CSVVGQSPLGYGYTF
TRBD2	TRBV19	.	TRBJ2-3	TGTGCCAGTGGACTAGCGGGAATGGATACGCAGTATTTT	CASGLAGMDTQYF
.	TRBV5-4	.	TRBJ2-3	TGTGCCAGCAGCTTGGCCGGGGGCGATACGCAGTATTTT	CASSLAGGDTQYF
.	TRBV9	once	TRBJ1-3	TGTGCCAGCAGCGGGACGGGGAGTGGAAACACCATATATTTT	CASSGTGSGNTIYF
TRBD2	TRBV7-8	.	TRBJ2-3	TGTGCCAGCAGCGCCCGACTAGCTGGCACAGATACGCAGTATTTT	CASSARLAGTDTQYF
.	TRBV24-1	.	TRBJ1-2	TGTGCCACCAGTGATGGTGGGGGCTACACCTTC	CATSDGGGYTF
.	TRBV15	.	TRBJ2-5	TGTGCCACCAGCAGAGCTGACCCGGGATCGCCGGGGACCCAGTACTTC	CATSRADPGSPGTQYF
TRBD1	TRBV28	.	TRBJ1-3	TGTGCCAGCAGTTTACAGGGGGTAAGAGGAAACACCATATATTTT	CASSLQGVRGNTIYF
.	TRBV11-3	.	TRBJ1-1	TGTGCCAGCAGCCCCAGCGCGGGCACTGAAGCTTTCTTT	CASSPSAGTEAFF
TRBD2	TRBV6-4	.	TRBJ2-1	TGTGCCAGCAGTGACTCGGGACTAGCGGGACCCAATGAGCAGTTCTTC	CASSDSGLAGPNEQFF